The 25 T cell receptor beta chains reported below all come from one sample, sequenced in a study of T cells in Graves' hyperthyroidism and ophthalmopathy. RNA transcripts served as the template for amplifying TCR beta CDR3 regions. The TCR CDR3 was amplified in a first-round RT-PCR using the HTBI primer set. TCRdb called the multiplex PCR reads again in MiXCR, with one record for every CDR3 protein. The data show a few hundred thousand distinct CDR3 sequences, about a sixth seen once. The sample comprised blood. These TCRs come from a woman aged 18 to 35 with Graves' hyperthyroidism that later progressed to Graves' ophthalmopathy.

This clonotype came up many times. The chain links TRBV11-2 to TRBJ2-7, with D perhaps matching TRBD1 or TRBD2 (5 bases each). CDR1 and CDR2 (germline): SGHAT, FQNNGV. The CDR3 runs 15 residues. Trimming removed 2 bases from V and 2 bases from J, with 13 bases in between. The chain's CDR3 is CASSLSMGPAYEQYF. The CDR3, as DNA: TGTGCCAGCAGCTTATCCATGGGACCAGCCTACGAGCAGTACTTC.

This clonotype showed up just a few times. A much larger clone lies a single base off, so this may be a read error. V usage is TRBV3-1 and J usage is TRBJ2-1; a possible D gene is TRBD2 (7 bases). The length of the CDR3 is 17 residues. The germline V gene has CDR1 LGHDT and CDR2 YNNKEL (reference sequence). CDR3 nucleotide sequence: TGTGCCAGCAACCAACTGGGCGCAAGGGGGGGTTACAATGAGCAGTTCTTC. As protein: CASNQLGARGGYNEQFF.

This clonotype has just a few counts. The rearrangement uses TRBV6-2 or TRBV6-3 and TRBJ2-1; D might be TRBD1 (5 bases). V gave up 8 bases and J gave up 4 bases, with 18 bases separating them. The CDR3 is made up of 15 amino acids. CDR1 and CDR2 (germline): MNHEY, SVGEGT. The CDR3 loop reads CASGARVSPYNEQFF. The CDR3 nucleotides read TGTGCCAGCGGGGCACGGGTATCCCCGTACAATGAGCAGTTCTTC.

The chain combines TRBV5-8 with TRBJ2-7, with D perhaps matching TRBD2 (6 bases). Trimming took 4 bases from V and 3 from J, leaving 11 bases between them. The CDR3 is made up of 13 amino acids. Germline V gene sequence: CDR1 SGHTS, CDR2 YDEGEE. CDR3 sequence reads: CASSREHDYEQYF. The CDR3 DNA reads TGTGCCAGCAGCCGGGAGCATGACTACGAGCAGTACTTC.

This clonotype was picked up one time. A much larger clone differs by one base, so this may be a read error. The chain employs TRBV25-1 and TRBJ2-2; D gene uncertain. V was shortened by 8 bases and J by 6 bases, with 22 bases between the two germline ends. The germline gives CDR1 MGHDK, CDR2 SYGVNS. The CDR3 consists of 16 residues. CDR3 amino acids: CASGSMGLANAGELFF. The DNA for the CDR3 is TGTGCCAGCGGATCCATGGGTCTCGCTAACGCCGGGGAGCTGTTTTTT.

This clonotype was recorded many times. The V and J genes are TRBV6-1 and TRBJ1-1; 7 bases match TRBD1. CDR3 length equals 16 residues. Per germline, CDR1 MNHNS and CDR2 SASEGT. The V and J ends lost 5 bases and 1 base, in that order; junction bases with no gene match: 10. CDR3 region: CASSFPWDSKNTEAFF. The CDR3 nucleotides read TGTGCCAGCAGTTTCCCGTGGGACAGTAAGAACACTGAAGCTTTCTTT.

The table lists this clonotype with many counts. This chain joins TRBV6-2 or TRBV6-3 and TRBJ2-7; TRBD1 might be the D (6 bases). Germline V CDR1 and CDR2: MNHEY, SVGEGT. V was cut by 6 bases and J by 6 bases, with 15 bases left in between. This CDR3 is 13 amino acids long. The CDR3 DNA is TGTGCCAGCAGCGACAGGCACCCCAGCGAGCAGTACTTC. Encoded protein: CASSDRHPSEQYF.

This chain links TRBV7-8 with TRBJ2-6; TRBD1 matches at 7 bases. The CDR3 has 21 residues. V shed 1 base, J shed 0 bases, and the junction held 15 bases outside the gene matches. CDR1 and CDR2 (germline): SGHVS, FQNEAQ. CDR3 amino acids: CASSLGSLRDSYFSGANVLTF. For the CDR3, the DNA is TGTGCCAGCAGCTTAGGTAGCCTACGGGACAGCTACTTCTCTGGGGCCAACGTCCTGACTTTC.

The chain carries TRBV5-1 and TRBJ1-5; tentative D call: TRBD1 (6 bases). The V end lost 0 bases, the J end lost 2 bases, and 9 bases lay between the germline ends. The CDR3 is 15 amino acids. Per germline, CDR1 SGHRS and CDR2 YFSETQ. Written as DNA, the CDR3 is TGCGCCAGCAGCTTGGGAGGGGGACGCAATCAGCCCCAGCATTTT. It codes for CASSLGGGRNQPQHF. Drawing the rest from reference TRBV5-1 and TRBJ1-5, the complete variable domain is KAGVTQTPRYLIKTRGQQVTLSCSPISGHRSVSWYQQTPGQGLQFLFEYFSETQRNKGNFPGRFSGRQFSNSRSEMNVSTLELGDSALYLCASSLGGGRNQPQHFGDGTRLSIL.

This clonotype has a handful of counts. V gene TRBV4-1 combines with J gene TRBJ2-5; 9 bases are a match to TRBD2. The germline gives CDR1 MGHRA, CDR2 YSYEKL. The CDR3 totals 13 residues. Trimming cost V 5 bases and J 4 bases; bases outside gene matches: 2. The CDR3 bases are TGCGCCAGCAGCTTGACTAGCGGAGAGACCCAGTACTTC. The encoded protein is CASSLTSGETQYF.

This clonotype was counted ten times or more. This sequence joins TRBV6-1 and TRBJ2-7, with TRBD1 as a possible D gene (6 bases). Trimming took off 3 bases at V and 4 bases at J, with 19 bases between the two ends. Germline loops: CDR1 MNHNS, CDR2 SASEGT. The CDR3 is 16 residues long. The CDR3 DNA reads TGTGCCAGCAGTGACCCGCGCGATACAGGGTGGTACGAGCAGTACTTC. Amino acids: CASSDPRDTGWYEQYF.

This clonotype was observed at least ten times. The V gene is TRBV29-1, the J gene TRBJ2-5, with a weak D call TRBD2 (6 bases). In germline, CDR1 is SQVTM, CDR2 ANQGSEA. The CDR3 is 13 amino acids. The V and J ends lost 4 bases and 5 bases respectively, with 14 bases between them. This CDR3 reads CSVVSGAGETQYF. The CDR3 nucleotides read TGCAGCGTTGTTAGCGGAGCCGGGGAGACCCAGTACTTC.

The rearrangement uses TRBV7-2 and TRBJ2-5, with D maybe TRBD2 (5 bases). The V and J ends lost 5 bases and 13 bases respectively, with 20 bases between them. The CDR3 is made up of 13 amino acids. CDR1 SGHTA and CDR2 FQGNSA come from the germline V gene. The CDR3 spells CASSLLIGGLWYF. For the CDR3, the DNA is TGTGCCAGCAGCCTTCTAATTGGAGGTTTATGGTACTTC. Combining the CDR3 with reference TRBV7-2 and TRBJ2-5 gives the whole variable domain GAGVSQSPSNKVTEKGKDVELRCDPISGHTALYWYRQSLGQGLEFLIYFQGNSAPDKSGLPSDRFSAERTGGSVSTLTIQRTQQEDSAVYLCASSLLIGGLWYFGPGTRLLVL.

This clonotype was seen many times. The V and J genes are TRBV7-2 and TRBJ1-2; D possibly corresponds to TRBD1 (6 bases). V was shortened by 5 bases and J by 8 bases, with 15 bases between the two germline ends. The V gene's germline CDR1 is SGHTA and CDR2 FQGNSA. The CDR3 is made up of 13 amino acids. This CDR3 is CASSPGGGAGYTF. The CDR3, as DNA: TGTGCCAGCAGCCCTGGGGGGGGCGCCGGCTACACCTTC. Full variable domain (outside the CDR3, taken from reference TRBV7-2 and TRBJ1-2): GAGVSQSPSNKVTEKGKDVELRCDPISGHTALYWYRQSLGQGLEFLIYFQGNSAPDKSGLPSDRFSAERTGGSVSTLTIQRTQQEDSAVYLCASSPGGGAGYTFGSGTRLTVV.

Many counts were recorded for this clonotype. CDR3 bases: TGTGCCAGCAGTTTGCAATTGGGGGCGGTCCAAGAGACCCAGTACTTC. Protein product: CASSLQLGAVQETQYF. The chain employs TRBV28 and TRBJ2-5, with D possibly matching TRBD1 (6 bases). In germline, CDR1 is MDHEN, CDR2 SYDVKM. V was shortened by 3 bases and J by 1 base, with 15 bases between the two germline ends. This CDR3 region has 16 residues. Supplemented by reference TRBV28 and TRBJ2-5, the full variable domain reads DVKVTQSSRYLVKRTGEKVFLECVQDMDHENMFWYRQDPGLGLRLIYFSYDVKMKEKGDIPEGYSVSREKKERFSLILESASTNQTSMYLCASSLQLGAVQETQYFGPGTRLLVL.

In this sample, this clonotype turned up many times. This sequence joins TRBV12-3 or TRBV12-4 and TRBJ2-1; 10 bases are shared with TRBD1. Losses at the gene ends were 6 bases for V and 2 bases for J; bases not matched to a gene: 4. The CDR3 is 15 residues long. DNA of the CDR3: TGTGCCAGCAGCCTTGGGACAGGGGCCTACAATGAGCAGTTCTTC. Protein: CASSLGTGAYNEQFF.

This clonotype occurred a few times. CDR3 DNA sequence: TGTGCCACCAGCAGAGACAGGACTAATAATGAAAAACTGTTTTTT. This encodes CATSRDRTNNEKLFF. This chain joins TRBV15 and TRBJ1-4; the D is unclear. V lost 0 bases and J lost 4, with 9 bases in between. The CDR3 has 15 residues. In germline, CDR1 is LNHNV, CDR2 YYDKDF (reference sequence).

This clonotype has ten or more counts. The chain combines TRBV6-1 with TRBJ2-5; TRBD1 might be the D (6 bases). V lost 5 bases to trimming and J lost 1 base, with 8 bases between them. The V gene's germline CDR1 is MNHNS and CDR2 SASEGT. The CDR3 totals 13 residues. For the CDR3, the DNA is TGTGCCAGCAGTTCAGGGGTCCAAGAGACCCAGTACTTC. It yields the protein CASSSGVQETQYF.

This clonotype was recorded many times. V usage is TRBV6-2 or TRBV6-3 and J usage is TRBJ2-5; 9 bases are shared with TRBD1. Germline assignment: CDR1 MNHEY and CDR2 SVGEGT. Trimming at V came to 5 bases and at J to 11 bases, leaving 6 bases not matched to a gene. This CDR3 is built from 12 residues. For the CDR3, the DNA is TGTGCCAGCAGTCAGCCGGGACAGGGACAGTACTTC. Amino acid sequence: CASSQPGQGQYF.

Many counts were recorded for this clonotype. The chain uses TRBV28 and TRBJ2-3; D may be TRBD2 (5 bases). This CDR3 region has 16 residues. The ends were cut back, 7 bases at V and 2 bases at J, with 19 bases in the middle. Germline V gives CDR1 MDHEN, CDR2 SYDVKM. The CDR3 nucleotides read TGTGCCAGCAAGACTTCAAGCGGAGGCTCCACAGATACGCAGTATTTT. This gives the protein CASKTSSGGSTDTQYF.

Regarding this clonotype: A much larger clone differs from this one at a single base, so this may be a read error. The V call is TRBV28, the J call TRBJ2-7; a weak D match, TRBD1 (5 bases). The better agreement between TRBJ2-1 and the DNA end casts doubt on the J call. The CDR3 runs 16 residues. Germline CDR1 is MDHEN and CDR2 is SYDVKM. The CDR3 DNA follows: TGTGCCAGCAGTTTATCAACAGGCTTAAACTCCTACGAGCAGTTCTTC. Translated, it gives CASSLSTGLNSYEQFF.

This clonotype came up a few times. The CDR3 protein is CAWSFLGANTGELFF. The CDR3 bases are TGTGCCTGGAGTTTTTTGGGGGCCAACACCGGGGAGCTGTTTTTT. The V call is TRBV30, the J call TRBJ2-2, with D tentatively TRBD1 (6 bases). With 2 bases removed from V and 2 bases from J, the gap between germline ends came to 12 bases. The CDR3 totals 15 residues. CDR1 is GTSNPN, CDR2 SVGIG, per germline (reference sequence).

This clonotype has more than one count but fewer than ten. The rearrangement links TRBV11-2 to TRBJ2-7, with a weak D call TRBD2 (6 bases). The germline V and J ends were trimmed by 4 bases and 3 bases, with 16 bases remaining between them. Germline V gene sequence: CDR1 SGHAT, CDR2 FQNNGV. The CDR3 covers 15 residues. Written as DNA, the CDR3 is TGTGCCAGCAGCTCAATTGGGGTGCGGGGCTACGAGCAGTACTTC. This sequence encodes CASSSIGVRGYEQYF.

This clonotype was seen repeatedly, ten times or more. V is TRBV12-3 or TRBV12-4 and J is TRBJ2-7, with TRBD2 matching over 9 bases. The CDR3 has 13 amino acids. V gave up 6 bases and J gave up 4 bases; unmatched junction bases: 4. As DNA, the CDR3 is TGTGCCAGCAGGACTAGCGGAGAGTACGAGCAGTACTTC. It yields the protein CASRTSGEYEQYF.

This clonotype was counted between two and nine times. A much larger clonotype is one base distant, so this may be a read error. V is TRBV12-3 or TRBV12-4 and J is TRBJ2-4; TRBD1 might be the D (6 bases). The CDR3 loop spans 15 amino acids. V was trimmed by 11 bases and J by 1 base, leaving 18 bases between them. CDR3 protein: CAGTRGAGAKNIQYF. As DNA, the CDR3 is TGTGCCGGCACCAGGGGCGCCGGGGCCAAAAACATTCAGTACTTC.